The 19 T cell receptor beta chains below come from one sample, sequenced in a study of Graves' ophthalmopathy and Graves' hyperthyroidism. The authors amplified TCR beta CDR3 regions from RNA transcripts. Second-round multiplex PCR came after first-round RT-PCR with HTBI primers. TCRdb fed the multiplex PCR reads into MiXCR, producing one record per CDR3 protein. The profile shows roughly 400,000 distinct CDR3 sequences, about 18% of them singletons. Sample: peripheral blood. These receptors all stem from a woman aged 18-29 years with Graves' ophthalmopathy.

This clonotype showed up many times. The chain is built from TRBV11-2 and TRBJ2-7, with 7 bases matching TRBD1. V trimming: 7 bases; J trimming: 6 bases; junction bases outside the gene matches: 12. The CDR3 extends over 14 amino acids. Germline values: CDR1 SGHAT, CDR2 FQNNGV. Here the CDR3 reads CASTTGVLGGEQYF. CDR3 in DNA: TGTGCCAGCACTACAGGGGTTTTAGGGGGCGAGCAGTACTTC.

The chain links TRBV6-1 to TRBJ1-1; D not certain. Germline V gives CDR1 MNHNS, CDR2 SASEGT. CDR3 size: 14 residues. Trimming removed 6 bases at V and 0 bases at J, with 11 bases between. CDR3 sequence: CASRIRNMNTEAFF. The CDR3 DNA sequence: TGTGCCAGCAGGATCAGAAACATGAACACTGAAGCTTTCTTT.

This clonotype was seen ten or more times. CDR3 sequence (DNA): TGTGCCAGTAGTATAGTTGGGGACAGCTCCTACGAGCAGTACTTC. This translates into CASSIVGDSSYEQYF. This chain joins TRBV19 and TRBJ2-7; 7 bases are a match to TRBD1. V shed 1 base and J 0 bases; nucleotides not matched to a gene: 3. The CDR3 runs 15 residues. The V gene's germline CDR1 is LNHDA and CDR2 SQIVND (reference sequence).

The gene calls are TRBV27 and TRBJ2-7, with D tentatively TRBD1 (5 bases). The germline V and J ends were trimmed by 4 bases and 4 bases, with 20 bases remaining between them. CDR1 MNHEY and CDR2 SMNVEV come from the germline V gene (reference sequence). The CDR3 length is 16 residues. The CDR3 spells CASSSLQGRAEYEQYF. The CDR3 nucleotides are TGTGCCAGCAGTTCCCTCCAGGGCAGGGCTGAGTACGAGCAGTACTTC.

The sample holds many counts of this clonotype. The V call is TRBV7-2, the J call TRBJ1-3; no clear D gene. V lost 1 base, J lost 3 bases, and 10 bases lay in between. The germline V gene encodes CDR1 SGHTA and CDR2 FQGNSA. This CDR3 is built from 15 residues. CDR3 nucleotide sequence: TGTGCCAGCAGCTTAGTACATACGTTTGGAAACACCATATATTTT. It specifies CASSLVHTFGNTIYF. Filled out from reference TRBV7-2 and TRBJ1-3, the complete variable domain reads GAGVSQSPSNKVTEKGKDVELRCDPISGHTALYWYRQSLGQGLEFLIYFQGNSAPDKSGLPSDRFSAERTGGSVSTLTIQRTQQEDSAVYLCASSLVHTFGNTIYFGEGSWLTVV.

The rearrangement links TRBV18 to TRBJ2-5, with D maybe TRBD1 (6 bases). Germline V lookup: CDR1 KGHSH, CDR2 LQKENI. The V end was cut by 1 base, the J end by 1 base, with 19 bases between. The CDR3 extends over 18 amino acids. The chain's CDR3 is CASSPRGRGRGFQETQYF. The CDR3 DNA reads TGTGCCAGCTCACCACGTGGCCGCGGCAGGGGATTCCAAGAGACCCAGTACTTC.

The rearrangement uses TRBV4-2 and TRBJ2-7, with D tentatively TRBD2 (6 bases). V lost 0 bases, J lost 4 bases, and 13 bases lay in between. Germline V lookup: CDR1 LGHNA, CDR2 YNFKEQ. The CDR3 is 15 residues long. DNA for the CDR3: TGTGCCAGCAGCCAAGATCCAGCGGGTGGTTACGAGCAGTACTTC. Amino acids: CASSQDPAGGYEQYF.

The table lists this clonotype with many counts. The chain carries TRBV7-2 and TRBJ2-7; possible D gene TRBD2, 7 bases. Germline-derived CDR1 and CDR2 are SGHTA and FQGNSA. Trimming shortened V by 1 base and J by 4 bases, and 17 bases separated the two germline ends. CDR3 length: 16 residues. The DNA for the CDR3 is TGTGCCAGCAGCTTAGGGGGGGCTAGCGGAGCTTACGAGCAGTACTTC. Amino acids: CASSLGGASGAYEQYF.

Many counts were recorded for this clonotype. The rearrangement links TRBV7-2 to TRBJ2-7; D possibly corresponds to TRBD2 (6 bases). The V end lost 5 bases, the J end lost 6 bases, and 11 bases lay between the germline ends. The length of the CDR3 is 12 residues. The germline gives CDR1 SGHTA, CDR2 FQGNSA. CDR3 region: CASSLEGSEQYF. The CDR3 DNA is TGTGCCAGCAGCCTGGAGGGCAGCGAGCAGTACTTC. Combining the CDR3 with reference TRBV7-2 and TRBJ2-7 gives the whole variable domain GAGVSQSPSNKVTEKGKDVELRCDPISGHTALYWYRQSLGQGLEFLIYFQGNSAPDKSGLPSDRFSAERTGGSVSTLTIQRTQQEDSAVYLCASSLEGSEQYFGPGTRLTVT.

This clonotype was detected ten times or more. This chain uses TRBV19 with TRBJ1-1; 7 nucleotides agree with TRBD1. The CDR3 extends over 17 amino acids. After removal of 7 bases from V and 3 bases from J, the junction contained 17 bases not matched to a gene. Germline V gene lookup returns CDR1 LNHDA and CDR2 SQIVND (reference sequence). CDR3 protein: CASTADRVVWGDTEAFF. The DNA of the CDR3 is TGTGCCAGTACCGCCGACAGGGTGGTGTGGGGAGACACTGAAGCTTTCTTT.

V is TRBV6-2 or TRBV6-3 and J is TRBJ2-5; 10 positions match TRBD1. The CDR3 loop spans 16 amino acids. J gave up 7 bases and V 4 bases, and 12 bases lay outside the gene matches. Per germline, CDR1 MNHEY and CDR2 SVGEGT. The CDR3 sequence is CASSSTPGTGDGTQYF. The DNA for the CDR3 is TGTGCCAGCAGTTCCACCCCCGGGACAGGGGATGGGACCCAGTACTTC.

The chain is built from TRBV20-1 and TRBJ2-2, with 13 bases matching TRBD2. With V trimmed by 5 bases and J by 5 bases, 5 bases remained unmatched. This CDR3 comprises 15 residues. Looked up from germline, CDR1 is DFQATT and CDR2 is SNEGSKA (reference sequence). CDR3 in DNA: TGCAGTGCTGGACGACTAGCGGGAGGAACCGGGGAGCTGTTTTTT. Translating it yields CSAGRLAGGTGELFF.

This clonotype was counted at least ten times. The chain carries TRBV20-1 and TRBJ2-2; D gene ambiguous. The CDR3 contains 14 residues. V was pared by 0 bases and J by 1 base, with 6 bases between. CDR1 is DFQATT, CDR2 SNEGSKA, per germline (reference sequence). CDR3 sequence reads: CSARDVQNTGELFF. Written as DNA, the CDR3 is TGCAGTGCTAGAGATGTGCAGAACACCGGGGAGCTGTTTTTT.

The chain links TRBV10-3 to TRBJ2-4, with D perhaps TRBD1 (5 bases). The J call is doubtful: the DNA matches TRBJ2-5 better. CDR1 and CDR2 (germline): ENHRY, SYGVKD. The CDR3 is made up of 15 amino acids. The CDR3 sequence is CAISEKGPDSETQYF. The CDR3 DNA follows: TGTGCCATCAGTGAAAAGGGGCCAGACTCAGAGACCCAGTACTTC.

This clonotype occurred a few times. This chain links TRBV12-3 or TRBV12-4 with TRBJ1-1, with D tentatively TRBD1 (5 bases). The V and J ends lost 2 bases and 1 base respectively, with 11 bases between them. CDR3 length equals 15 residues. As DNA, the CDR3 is TGTGCCAGCAGTTTACCACAGGCCCCGAACACTGAAGCTTTCTTT. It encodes CASSLPQAPNTEAFF.

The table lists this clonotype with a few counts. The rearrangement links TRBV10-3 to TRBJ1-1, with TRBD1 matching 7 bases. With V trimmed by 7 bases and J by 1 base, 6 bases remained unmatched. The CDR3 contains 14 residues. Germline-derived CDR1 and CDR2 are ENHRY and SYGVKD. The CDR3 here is CAITPGQENTEAFF. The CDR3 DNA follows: TGTGCCATCACCCCCGGACAGGAGAACACTGAAGCTTTCTTT.

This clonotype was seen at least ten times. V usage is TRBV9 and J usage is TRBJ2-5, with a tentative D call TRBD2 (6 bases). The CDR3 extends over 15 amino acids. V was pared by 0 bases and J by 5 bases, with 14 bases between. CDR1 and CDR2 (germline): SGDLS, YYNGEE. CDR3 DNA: TGTGCCAGCAGCGTAGATCCAAGGGAGGCGGAGACCCAGTACTTC. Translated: CASSVDPREAETQYF.

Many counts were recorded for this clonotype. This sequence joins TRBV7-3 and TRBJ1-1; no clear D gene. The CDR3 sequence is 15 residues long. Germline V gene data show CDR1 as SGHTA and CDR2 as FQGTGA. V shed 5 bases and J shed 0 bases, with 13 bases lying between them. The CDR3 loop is CASSPGRAVNTEAFF. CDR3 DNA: TGTGCCAGCAGCCCCGGGAGGGCGGTGAACACTGAAGCTTTCTTT. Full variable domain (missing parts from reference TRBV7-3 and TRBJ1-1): GAGVSQTPSNKVTEKGKYVELRCDPISGHTALYWYRQSLGQGPEFLIYFQGTGAADDSGLPNDRFFAVRPEGSVSTLKIQRTERGDSAVYLCASSPGRAVNTEAFFGQGTRLTVV.

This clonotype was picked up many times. The CDR3 nucleotides are TGTGCCAGCAGTTTGGGAGGACCGCAGTACTTC. Translated, it gives CASSLGGPQYF. This chain connects TRBV28 to TRBJ2-7; D is possibly TRBD2 (6 bases). Trimming removed 3 bases at V and 9 bases at J, with 9 bases between. Germline CDR1 MDHEN, CDR2 SYDVKM. The CDR3 sequence is 11 residues long.